What follows are 27 T cell receptor beta chains derived from one specimen sequenced in a study of shared clonotypes between healthy human individuals. Some clones are missing from TCRdb's copy, which holds only in-frame ones; the method was immunoSEQ multiplex PCR. Altogether over 850,000 clones are present, 70% to 80% being singletons, with the ten largest covering 0.55% to 0.7%. The sequencing input was memory CD4+ T cells from PBMCs. Subset denoted: CD45RA-negative fraction. These receptors were taken from a man between 18 and 35 years old in good health. Some clones in this sample may be carry-over from other donors' samples.

The genes are TRBV7-9 and TRBJ2-7; weak D call: TRBD2 (5 bases). Between the trimmed V and J ends, which lost 1 base and 1 base, there was a span of 8 bases. This CDR3 is 14 amino acids long. Germline values: CDR1 SEHNR, CDR2 FQNEAQ (reference sequence). The CDR3 nucleotides are TGTGCCAGCAGCTTAGGGAGGTTGTCCTACGAGCAGTACTTC. Its translation is CASSLGRLSYEQYF.

The CDR3 reads CASNGQARETQYF. In DNA, the CDR3 is TGTGCCAGCAACGGACAGGCTCGGGAGACCCAGTACTTC. This chain connects TRBV6-6 to TRBJ2-5, with 7 bases fitting TRBD1. Unmatched junction bases numbered 7, after V lost 7 bases and J lost 5 bases. The germline V gene encodes CDR1 MNHNY and CDR2 SVGAGI (reference sequence). The CDR3 contains 13 residues.

The chain carries TRBV6-6 and TRBJ1-5; 7 bases align to TRBD1. With V trimmed by 5 bases and J by 6 bases, 10 bases remained unmatched. The CDR3 spans 15 residues. The germline CDR1 and CDR2 sequences are MNHNY and SVGAGI (reference sequence). The CDR3 here is CASSIQGVEFQPQHF. The DNA of the CDR3 is TGTGCCAGCAGTATTCAGGGGGTTGAGTTTCAGCCCCAGCATTTT.

This chain uses TRBV27 with TRBJ2-3, with 13 nucleotides matching TRBD2. Germline CDR1 reads MNHEY; CDR2 reads SMNVEV (reference sequence). This CDR3 comprises 19 residues. V was pared by 5 bases and J by 6 bases, with 17 bases of the junction left unmatched. CDR3: CASSTGWTSGRMWEDTQYF. In DNA form, the CDR3 reads TGTGCCAGCAGTACCGGGTGGACTAGCGGGAGAATGTGGGAGGATACGCAGTATTTT.

This chain joins TRBV10-3 and TRBJ2-2; possibly TRBD2 for D (5 bases). Germline V gene data show CDR1 as ENHRY and CDR2 as SYGVKD. This CDR3 region has 13 residues. V lost 5 bases and J 7 bases, leaving 11 bases between the germline ends. DNA for the CDR3: TGTGCCATCAGTCGGGAACGGGGCGGGGAGCTGTTTTTT. Protein product: CAISRERGGELFF.

The sample holds a few counts of this clone. The chain combines TRBV7-3 with TRBJ1-5; D is perhaps TRBD1 (6 bases). The CDR3 consists of 15 residues. Germline loops: CDR1 SGHTA, CDR2 FQGTGA. The V gene lost 5 bases and the J gene lost 6 bases, with 17 bases spanning the gap. CDR3 sequence reads: CASSKGVGAGQPQHF. The CDR3 nucleotides read TGTGCCAGCAGCAAAGGGGTGGGGGCCGGTCAGCCCCAGCATTTT.

Notes on this clone: A read error likely explains this, since a far larger clone differs by one base. The chain employs TRBV5-1 and TRBJ2-7; D gene uncertain. The germline CDR1 and CDR2 sequences are SGHRS and YFSETQ. V dropped 5 bases and J dropped 5 bases, with 17 bases sitting between them. CDR3 size: 14 residues. The CDR3, as DNA: TGCGCCAGCAGGGCGTCTCCGGAAAGCAACGAGCAGTACTTC. It specifies CASRASPESNEQYF.

This clone was seen once. This sequence may be a read error, since a much larger clone differs from it by one base. The same CDR3 also results from other DNA sequences found in this sample. V usage is TRBV29-1 and J usage is TRBJ1-6; no clear D. Trimming took off 6 bases at V and 10 bases at J, with 16 bases between the two ends. Germline V gives CDR1 SQVTM, CDR2 ANQGSEA. The CDR3 runs to 13 residues. CDR3 coding DNA: TGCAGCGTACGGACTGACCTAGTCTCACCCCTCCACTTT. Translation: CSVRTDLVSPLHF.

This clone was seen a few times. The chain couples TRBV9 to TRBJ2-5; 8 nucleotides line up with TRBD2. Trimming at V came to 4 bases and at J to 6 bases, leaving 5 bases not matched to a gene. Per germline, CDR1 SGDLS and CDR2 YYNGEE. CDR3 size: 13 residues. CDR3: CASSPGGVKTQYF. The CDR3 region has the DNA TGTGCCAGCAGCCCCGGGGGGGTAAAGACCCAGTACTTC.

The chain links TRBV7-8 to TRBJ1-4; tentative D call: TRBD1 (6 bases). The germline gives CDR1 SGHVS, CDR2 FQNEAQ. V shed 1 base and J shed 4 bases, with 10 bases lying between them. The CDR3 is 15 residues long. This CDR3 is CASSLEQGFNEKLFF. DNA of the CDR3: TGTGCCAGCAGCTTAGAACAGGGATTTAATGAAAAACTGTTTTTT.

The rearrangement uses TRBV27 and TRBJ2-1; D unclear. The CDR3 is made up of 16 amino acids. Trimming stripped 4 bases from V and 0 bases from J, with 13 bases between. Per germline, CDR1 MNHEY and CDR2 SMNVEV (reference sequence). This CDR3 reads CASSSLPASSYNEQFF. Here the CDR3 DNA reads TGTGCCAGCAGTTCCCTACCGGCTTCCTCCTACAATGAGCAGTTCTTC.

The V call is TRBV7-2, the J call TRBJ2-1; weak D call: TRBD1 (6 bases). CDR1 and CDR2 (germline): SGHTA, FQGNSA. The CDR3 runs to 13 residues. Trimming shortened V by 4 bases and J by 9 bases, and 13 bases separated the two germline ends. CDR3 residues: CASSYYRAGEQFF. CDR3 sequence (DNA): TGTGCCAGCAGCTACTACAGGGCAGGTGAGCAGTTCTTC.

The V call is TRBV7-9, the J call TRBJ2-7; D call uncertain. Trimming shortened V by 3 bases and J by 1 base, and 10 bases separated the two germline ends. The CDR3 spans 14 residues. CDR1 is SEHNR, CDR2 FQNEAQ, per germline (reference sequence). The CDR3 sequence: CASSFLRESYEQYF. CDR3 sequence (DNA): TGTGCCAGCAGCTTTTTAAGGGAATCCTACGAGCAGTACTTC.

V is TRBV21-1 and J is TRBJ1-3. TRBV21-1 is a pseudogene. This CDR3 is 16 amino acids long. CDR3 sequence: CASSKGFNFSGNTIYF. CDR3 DNA: TGTGCCAGCAGCAAAGGGTTTAATTTCTCTGGAAACACCATATATTTT.

The rearrangement links TRBV5-1 to TRBJ2-3; unclear D gene. Germline V lookup: CDR1 SGHRS, CDR2 YFSETQ. The V end was cut by 9 bases, the J end by 3 bases, with 8 bases between. This CDR3 region has 11 residues. CDR3 region: CATRGTDTQYF. The CDR3 DNA follows: TGCGCCACCCGTGGGACAGATACGCAGTATTTT. The full variable domain, its missing parts supplied by reference TRBV5-1 and TRBJ2-3, is KAGVTQTPRYLIKTRGQQVTLSCSPISGHRSVSWYQQTPGQGLQFLFEYFSETQRNKGNFPGRFSGRQFSNSRSEMNVSTLELGDSALYLCATRGTDTQYFGPGTRLTVL.

A word on this clone: The junction departs from the called germline gene at one end, perhaps through a read error. V gene TRBV28 combines with J gene TRBJ1-1, with D uncertain. Germline assignment: CDR1 MDHEN and CDR2 SYDVKM. This CDR3 is 11 amino acids long. This CDR3 reads CASSFLASRIF. The CDR3 coding sequence is TGTGCCAGCAGTTTCTTGGCCAGCAGGATCTTT.

This chain connects TRBV28 to TRBJ1-5; D not certain. The germline V gene has CDR1 MDHEN and CDR2 SYDVKM. The CDR3 consists of 13 residues. The V and J ends lost 4 bases and 7 bases respectively, with 11 bases between them. The CDR3 sequence: CASSWDLRQPQHF. Written as DNA, the CDR3 is TGTGCCAGCAGTTGGGATCTTCGCCAGCCCCAGCATTTT. Variable domain in full (rest from reference TRBV28 and TRBJ1-5): DVKVTQSSRYLVKRTGEKVFLECVQDMDHENMFWYRQDPGLGLRLIYFSYDVKMKEKGDIPEGYSVSREKKERFSLILESASTNQTSMYLCASSWDLRQPQHFGDGTRLSIL.

The V gene is TRBV4-1, the J gene TRBJ1-4; D call uncertain. The CDR3 is made up of 17 amino acids. The V end lost 1 base, the J end lost 0 bases, and 12 bases lay between the germline ends. Germline V gives CDR1 MGHRA, CDR2 YSYEKL. The CDR3 DNA sequence: TGCGCCAGCAGCCAAGTTAGGAGTTCTGCAACTAATGAAAAACTGTTTTTT. It encodes CASSQVRSSATNEKLFF.

The table lists this clone with many counts. The rearrangement links TRBV5-1 to TRBJ2-5; D is unclear. CDR3 length: 14 residues. With 4 bases removed from V and 2 bases from J, the gap between germline ends came to 12 bases. The germline V gene has CDR1 SGHRS and CDR2 YFSETQ. The CDR3 DNA follows: TGCGCCAGCAGCCTGAGGACCGGACAAGAGACCCAGTACTTC. This translates into CASSLRTGQETQYF. Variable domain in full (rest from reference TRBV5-1 and TRBJ2-5): KAGVTQTPRYLIKTRGQQVTLSCSPISGHRSVSWYQQTPGQGLQFLFEYFSETQRNKGNFPGRFSGRQFSNSRSEMNVSTLELGDSALYLCASSLRTGQETQYFGPGTRLLVL.

This clone has a single count. CDR3 nucleotides: TGTGCCAGCACCCTCCAGACTAGGGGAACATACGAGCAGTACTTC. Its translation is CASTLQTRGTYEQYF. The genes are TRBV5-4 and TRBJ2-7; possible D gene TRBD2, 6 bases. V was pared by 6 bases and J by 4 bases, with 20 bases between. The CDR3 spans 15 residues. Germline V gives CDR1 SGHNT, CDR2 YYREEE (reference sequence).

The rearrangement joins TRBV29-1 to TRBJ1-1, with D possibly TRBD1 on 5 matching bases. Germline V gene sequence: CDR1 SQVTM, CDR2 ANQGSEA. V lost 7 bases and J lost 6, with 15 bases in between. The CDR3 consists of 12 residues. The chain's CDR3 is CSAIYGDSEAFF. For the CDR3, the DNA is TGCAGCGCTATATACGGGGACTCTGAAGCTTTCTTT.

The chain links TRBV18 to TRBJ1-2; D gene uncertain. V shed 3 bases and J shed 7 bases, with 9 bases lying between them. This CDR3 comprises 12 residues. From germline, CDR1 is KGHSH and CDR2 LQKENI. As DNA, the CDR3 is TGTGCCAGCTCACCCACCGGAGGTGGCTACACCTTC. Its protein product is CASSPTGGGYTF.

CDR3 amino acids: CASSPFGTSNEQYF. CDR3 bases: TGTGCCAGCTCACCGTTCGGGACTAGCAACGAGCAGTACTTC. The chain joins TRBV18 to TRBJ2-7, with 9 nucleotides matching TRBD2. The CDR3 has 14 amino acids. Trimming took 3 bases from V and 5 from J; bases not matched to a gene: 5. The germline V gene has CDR1 KGHSH and CDR2 LQKENI. The full variable domain, its missing parts supplied by reference TRBV18 and TRBJ2-7, is NAGVMQNPRHLVRRRGQEARLRCSPMKGHSHVYWYRQLPEEGLKFMVYLQKENIIDESGMPKERFSAEFPKEGPSILRIQQVVRGDSAAYFCASSPFGTSNEQYFGPGTRLTVT.

The chain combines TRBV5-6 with TRBJ2-7; 7 bases are a match to TRBD1. The V gene's germline CDR1 is SGHDT and CDR2 YYEEEE. With 4 bases clipped from V and 3 bases from J, the junction kept 10 bases outside the gene matches. The CDR3 length is 15 residues. The CDR3 reads CASSIDRDSHYEQYF. The CDR3 DNA reads TGTGCCAGCAGCATTGACCGGGACAGCCACTACGAGCAGTACTTC.

Comment on this clone: Other DNA sequences in this sample translate to the same CDR3. The chain carries TRBV14 and TRBJ2-1, with D possibly called TRBD1 or TRBD2 (5 bases each). CDR3 length: 16 residues. Germline V gene data show CDR1 as SGHDN and CDR2 as FVKESK. The V and J ends lost 1 base and 0 bases respectively, with 10 bases between them. CDR3 nucleotides: TGTGCCAGCAGCCAAGTTCGGGGCAGCTCCTACAATGAGCAGTTCTTC. Residues: CASSQVRGSSYNEQFF. Complete variable domain (other parts from reference TRBV14 and TRBJ2-1): EAGVTQFPSHSVIEKGQTVTLRCDPISGHDNLYWYRRVMGKEIKFLLHFVKESKQDESGMPNNRFLAERTGGTYSTLKVQPAELEDSGVYFCASSQVRGSSYNEQFFGPGTRLTVL.

This clone came up many times. Other DNA sequences in the sample encode the same CDR3. The gene calls are TRBV27 and TRBJ2-3; 11 bases are shared with TRBD2. CDR1 and CDR2 from the germline V gene are MNHEY and SMNVEV (reference sequence). The V gene end was trimmed by 2 bases and the J gene end by 2 bases; junction bases not matched to a gene: 6. The CDR3 loop spans 17 amino acids. The CDR3 here is CASSLRVAGGPTDTQYF. DNA of the CDR3: TGTGCCAGCAGTTTACGGGTAGCGGGAGGGCCCACAGATACGCAGTATTTT.

The CDR3 DNA reads TGTGCCAGCAGTCGACGCGGCCACGAGCAGTACTTC. The encoded protein is CASSRRGHEQYF. The chain recombines TRBV6-5 with TRBJ2-7; D gene unclear. Trimming cost V 5 bases and J 5 bases, with 10 bases left between them. Germline CDR1 MNHEY, CDR2 SVGAGI. The CDR3 length is 12 residues.